The rows below give T cell receptor beta chains drawn from one sample of a study of T-cell memory formation after mild COVID-19. TCRdb ran MiXCR on the 5' RACE reads and lists one entry per CDR3 protein. The repertoire holds roughly 400,000 distinct CDR3 sequences, with more than 20% as singletons. The material sequenced was PBMCs or a T cell subset sorted from them (not recorded which). The receptor set was obtained from an adult woman who had mild COVID-19 (a few samples of this study predate the infection). Cell type and time point are not known. CDR3s include the opening cysteine and the closing phenylalanine or tryptophan. The D gene is left open where the match is weak. Rows may omit the clone size; those that give it use once, few, many or a size class.

TRBV7-2	TRBD2	TRBJ2-7	few	CASSLRREDEQYF	TGTGCCAGCAGCTTAAGGCGGGAGGACGAGCAGTACTTC
TRBV6-1	.	TRBJ1-5	.	CASTQLVEGNQPQHF	TGTGCCAGCACTCAACTCGTGGAGGGCAATCAGCCCCAGCATTTT
TRBV12-3/TRBV12-4	TRBD1	TRBJ2-1	few	CASSYGQGSGEQFF	TGTGCCAGCAGCTACGGACAGGGAAGTGGTGAGCAGTTCTTC
TRBV11-3	.	TRBJ2-3	.	CASREGYSDTQYF	TGTGCCAGCAGGGAGGGCTATTCAGATACGCAGTATTTT
TRBV3-1	TRBD2	TRBJ2-7	.	CASSGDYSYEQYF	TGTGCCAGCAGCGGGGACTATTCCTACGAGCAGTACTTC
TRBV4-1	.	TRBJ1-1	once	CASSQVKDGTEAFF	TGCGCCAGCAGCCAAGTTAAGGATGGCACTGAAGCTTTCTTT
TRBV7-2	.	TRBJ1-5	few	CASNPDGSYSNQPQHF	TGTGCCAGCAACCCCGATGGTTCTTATAGCAATCAGCCCCAGCATTTT
TRBV16	TRBD1	TRBJ2-7	few	CASSQWGTGGSEQYF	TGTGCCAGCAGCCAATGGGGGACAGGGGGTTCCGAGCAGTACTTC
TRBV12-3/TRBV12-4	.	TRBJ2-5	.	CASSLSHSGTQYF	TGTGCCAGCAGTTTATCCCACTCGGGGACCCAGTACTTC
TRBV16	.	TRBJ1-2	.	CASSEGVQRGPNYGYTF	TGTGCCAGCAGCGAGGGGGTTCAGCGGGGTCCAAACTATGGCTACACCTTC
TRBV7-2	.	TRBJ1-2	few	CASSQNSGARGYTF	TGTGCCAGCAGCCAGAACTCGGGGGCTCGTGGCTACACCTTC
TRBV6-2/TRBV6-3	TRBD2	TRBJ2-7	.	CASSPGLGNYYEQYF	TGTGCCAGCAGTCCGGGACTAGGAAATTACTACGAGCAGTACTTC
TRBV24-1	.	TRBJ2-1	.	CATSVKGVSSHNEQFF	TGTGCCACCAGTGTTAAGGGGGTCTCATCTCACAATGAGCAGTTCTTC
TRBV12-3/TRBV12-4	.	TRBJ1-5	.	CASNYRDQPQHF	TGTGCCAGCAATTACAGGGATCAGCCCCAGCATTTT
TRBV4-2	TRBD1	TRBJ2-1	.	CASSEGTVHKQFF	TGTGCCAGCAGCGAGGGGACAGTTCATAAGCAGTTCTTC
TRBV4-2	.	TRBJ2-2	.	CASSQSTSNTGELFF	TGTGCCAGCAGCCAATCTACCTCTAACACCGGGGAGCTGTTTTTT
TRBV5-4	.	TRBJ2-5	.	CASSLAKIRETQYF	TGTGCCAGCAGCTTGGCCAAAATAAGGGAGACCCAGTACTTC
TRBV24-1	.	TRBJ2-3	few	CATSQGPDTQYF	TGTGCCACCAGTCAAGGTCCCGATACGCAGTATTTT
TRBV5-1	.	TRBJ2-7	.	CASSPKAGTYEQYF	TGCGCCAGCAGCCCCAAGGCGGGGACCTACGAGCAGTACTTC
TRBV5-5	.	TRBJ2-5	.	CASSPTSETQYF	TGTGCCAGCAGCCCCACGTCCGAGACCCAGTACTTC
TRBV11-2	.	TRBJ2-7	few	CASSYTTDSYEQYF	TGTGCCAGCAGCTACACCACGGACTCCTACGAGCAGTACTTC
TRBV14	TRBD1	TRBJ2-4	once	CASSQGGQGLYIQYF	TGTGCCAGCAGCCAAGGGGGACAGGGATTGTACATTCAGTACTTC
TRBV7-9	.	TRBJ1-1	.	CASSSYLPGNTEAFF	TGTGCCAGCAGCTCATACCTTCCAGGGAACACTGAAGCTTTCTTT
TRBV12-3/TRBV12-4	.	TRBJ1-2	.	CASSSYGGSVYGYTF	TGTGCCAGCAGTTCTTACGGGGGGTCCGTCTATGGCTACACCTTC
TRBV7-3	.	TRBJ2-2	few	CASSLWRVTSNTGELFF	TGTGCCAGCAGCTTATGGAGGGTGACTTCGAACACCGGGGAGCTGTTTTTT
TRBV7-8	TRBD2	TRBJ2-7	few	CASSFPSGGREQYF	TGTGCCAGCAGCTTCCCTAGCGGGGGCCGCGAGCAGTACTTC
TRBV3-1	TRBD2	TRBJ2-2	few	CASSQFRTSGLTGELFF	TGTGCCAGCAGCCAATTCCGGACTAGCGGGCTCACCGGGGAGCTGTTTTTT
TRBV20-1	.	TRBJ1-5	.	CSASTSPIQGSLSNQPQHF	TGCAGTGCTAGCACCTCCCCGATACAGGGAAGTCTTAGCAATCAGCCCCAGCATTTT
TRBV19	TRBD1	TRBJ1-5	few	CASSTAGIGQVSNQPQHF	TGTGCCAGTAGTACCGCCGGTATAGGACAGGTTAGCAATCAGCCCCAGCATTTT
TRBV9	.	TRBJ2-2	few	CASKRGHLNTGELFF	TGTGCCAGCAAGCGAGGACACTTGAACACCGGGGAGCTGTTTTTT
TRBV7-8	TRBD2	TRBJ2-2	.	CASSLRREGTGELFF	TGTGCCAGCAGCTTACGGCGGGAGGGGACCGGGGAGCTGTTTTTT
TRBV7-2	.	TRBJ2-5	few	CASSLGARLQETQYF	TGTGCCAGCAGCTTAGGGGCTAGACTCCAAGAGACCCAGTACTTC
TRBV6-5	.	TRBJ2-6	few	CASSYSSPGANVLTF	TGTGCCAGCAGTTACTCGAGTCCTGGGGCCAACGTCCTGACTTTC
TRBV4-1	.	TRBJ2-5	few	CASSQSRGGGGYQETQYF	TGCGCCAGCAGCCAGTCTCGCGGCGGTGGTGGGTACCAAGAGACCCAGTACTTC
TRBV9	.	TRBJ2-6	.	CASSAGFGANVLTF	TGTGCCAGCAGCGCAGGGTTTGGGGCCAACGTCCTGACTTTC
TRBV24-1	.	TRBJ2-7	.	CATSARDGDYEQYF	TGTGCCACCAGTGCCCGGGACGGGGATTACGAGCAGTACTTC
TRBV12-3/TRBV12-4	TRBD1	TRBJ2-7	few	CASSEDRAHEQYF	TGTGCCAGCAGTGAGGACAGGGCCCACGAGCAGTACTTC
TRBV11-2	.	TRBJ2-7	few	CASSFISSYEQYF	TGTGCCAGCAGCTTTATAAGCTCCTACGAGCAGTACTTC
TRBV9	.	TRBJ2-4	.	CASSVDGRLAKNIQYF	TGTGCCAGCAGCGTAGATGGGCGCTTGGCCAAAAACATTCAGTACTTC
TRBV4-2	.	TRBJ2-7	few	CASSQEKIRYEQYF	TGTGCCAGCAGCCAAGAAAAGATACGCTACGAGCAGTACTTC
TRBV19	TRBD2	TRBJ2-5	.	CASSMGAGRETQYF	TGTGCCAGTAGTATGGGAGCGGGGCGAGAGACCCAGTACTTC
TRBV20-1	TRBD2	TRBJ2-5	.	CSARGTSAAQYF	TGCAGTGCTAGAGGGACTAGCGCGGCCCAGTACTTC
TRBV9	.	TRBJ1-1	.	CASSVGPLNTEAFF	TGTGCCAGCAGCGTAGGGCCCTTGAACACTGAAGCTTTCTTT
TRBV19	.	TRBJ2-6	.	CASSIDGGLGANVLTF	TGTGCCAGTAGTATAGACGGGGGCCTAGGGGCCAACGTCCTGACTTTC
TRBV7-3	.	TRBJ2-3	few	CASSLTPTNTQYF	TGTGCCAGCAGCTTAACGCCGACTAATACGCAGTATTTT
TRBV3-1	.	TRBJ1-1	few	CASSQGGQVNTEAFF	TGTGCCAGCAGCCAAGGAGGTCAGGTGAACACTGAAGCTTTCTTT
TRBV6-5	.	TRBJ2-6	few	CASSYSAVEGSGANVLTF	TGTGCCAGCAGTTACTCTGCAGTGGAGGGCTCTGGGGCCAACGTCCTGACTTTC
TRBV9	.	TRBJ2-3	few	CASSVGVVGGTDTQYF	TGTGCCAGCAGCGTAGGAGTCGTGGGGGGCACAGATACGCAGTATTTT
TRBV5-1	TRBD2	TRBJ2-2	.	CASSLSGRADTGELFF	TGCGCCAGCAGCTTGTCCGGGAGGGCCGACACCGGGGAGCTGTTTTTT
TRBV4-3	.	TRBJ2-1	.	CASSQDRLNSYNEQFF	TGCGCCAGCAGCCAAGACCGACTCAACTCCTACAATGAGCAGTTCTTC
TRBV27	TRBD1	TRBJ1-2	few	CASSWTGGVREGYTF	TGTGCCAGCAGCTGGACAGGGGGCGTTCGAGAGGGCTACACCTTC
TRBV20-1	TRBD1	TRBJ1-5	many	CSARDRQTGGNQPQHF	TGCAGTGCCCGGGACAGGCAGACCGGGGGAAATCAGCCCCAGCATTTT
TRBV5-1	TRBD2	TRBJ2-3	.	CASSRGYGNLNRLAGASDTQYF	TGCGCCAGCAGCAGGGGGTACGGGAATCTTAACAGACTAGCGGGGGCTTCGGATACGCAGTATTTT
TRBV12-3/TRBV12-4	TRBD2	TRBJ2-2	few	CASSFGSGVGTGELFF	TGTGCCAGCAGTTTCGGTAGCGGGGTGGGCACCGGGGAGCTGTTTTTT
TRBV20-1	TRBD2	TRBJ2-3	.	CSAPPGGATDTQYF	TGCAGTGCTCCCCCCGGGGGGGCCACAGATACGCAGTATTTT
TRBV7-7	TRBD1	TRBJ2-5	many	CASSWDRDGETQYF	TGTGCTAGCAGCTGGGACAGGGACGGAGAGACCCAGTACTTC
TRBV12-3/TRBV12-4	.	TRBJ1-6	.	CASSLGGARSPLHF	TGTGCCAGCAGTTTGGGGGGGGCGCGGTCACCCCTCCACTTT
TRBV20-1	.	TRBJ1-4	few	CSASPPAGRGEKLFF	TGCAGTGCTAGTCCCCCCGCGGGGCGCGGTGAAAAACTGTTTTTT